Listed here are 13 T cell receptor beta chains from one sample, sequenced in a study of T-cell reconstitution after alpha-beta-depleted transplantation in children. A TCRbeta library incorporating unique molecular identifiers was prepared. MiXCR, applied by TCRdb to the PCR reads, yields one record per CDR3 protein. The sample carries about 190,000 distinct CDR3 sequences, over 5.5% recorded once. The source was PBMCs from the stem cell graft donor, collected from the stem cell graft. Receptor source: a human donor who donated a stem cell graft to a child with Wiskott-Aldrich syndrome.

This clonotype has at least ten counts. The chain recombines TRBV5-1 with TRBJ2-1, with D possibly being TRBD2 (5 bases). The CDR3 is 12 amino acids. V dropped 1 base and J dropped 8 bases, with 7 bases sitting between them. The germline V gene encodes CDR1 SGHRS and CDR2 YFSETQ. CDR3 sequence: CASSLIGDEQFF. DNA for the CDR3: TGCGCCAGCAGCTTGATCGGGGATGAGCAGTTCTTC.

This clonotype was counted ten times or more. The chain combines TRBV6-5 with TRBJ2-7, with TRBD2 identical over 7 bases. With V trimmed by 7 bases and J by 0 bases, 3 bases remained unmatched. This CDR3 is built from 13 residues. CDR1 is MNHEY and CDR2 is SVGAGI in the germline V gene. In DNA form, the CDR3 reads TGTGCCAGCATCGGGGGGAGCTCCTACGAGCAGTACTTC. Translating it yields CASIGGSSYEQYF.

This clonotype was seen at least ten times. V gene TRBV7-9 combines with J gene TRBJ1-4, with D tentatively TRBD1 (5 bases). Trimming stripped 5 bases from V and 7 bases from J, with 14 bases between. This CDR3 comprises 14 residues. Germline V gene sequence: CDR1 SEHNR, CDR2 FQNEAQ (reference sequence). Here the CDR3 reads CASSAAGHTEKLFF. CDR3 nucleotides: TGTGCCAGCAGCGCTGCAGGGCATACTGAAAAACTGTTTTTT.

V and J are TRBV5-1 and TRBJ2-2; D ambiguous. Trimming stripped 3 bases from V and 3 bases from J, with 9 bases between. The CDR3 sequence is 14 residues long. Germline V gene data show CDR1 as SGHRS and CDR2 as YFSETQ. This chain's CDR3 is CASSSRAHTGELFF. For the CDR3, the DNA is TGCGCCAGCAGCTCAAGGGCCCACACCGGGGAGCTGTTTTTT.

The rearrangement links TRBV5-1 to TRBJ2-7; TRBD1 matches 7 bases. Trimming took 6 bases from V and 2 from J; bases not matched to a gene: 11. This CDR3 is 15 amino acids long. Per the germline V gene, CDR1 is SGHRS and CDR2 is YFSETQ. The CDR3 DNA is TGCGCCAGCACCCTCATCGGGACAGATACCTACGAGCAGTACTTC. It codes for CASTLIGTDTYEQYF.

This clonotype was seen ten or more times. The V and J genes are TRBV6-1 and TRBJ1-5, with D hard to call. CDR3 length: 13 amino acids. V was clipped by 6 bases and J by 9 bases, with 15 bases between them. Germline values: CDR1 MNHNS, CDR2 SASEGT. CDR3 region: CASSSAGARPQHF. In DNA, the CDR3 is TGTGCCAGCAGCTCCGCAGGAGCTCGGCCCCAGCATTTT.

This clonotype was observed many times. The V and J genes are TRBV9 and TRBJ1-4, with D perhaps TRBD1 (5 bases). The germline V gene has CDR1 SGDLS and CDR2 YYNGEE. Trimming pared 7 bases from V and 6 bases from J, leaving 16 bases between. The CDR3 is made up of 14 amino acids. The DNA for the CDR3 is TGTGCCAGCTCTCGTGGGGCCGAGGATGAAAAACTGTTTTTT. Encoded protein: CASSRGAEDEKLFF.

This rearrangement joins TRBV10-3 to TRBJ1-1; D may be TRBD1 (5 bases). CDR3 length: 15 amino acids. V gave up 0 bases and J gave up 7 bases, with 15 bases separating them. Germline values: CDR1 ENHRY, CDR2 SYGVKD. The CDR3 region is CAISESLGGKSEAFF. The DNA for the CDR3 is TGTGCCATCAGTGAGTCCCTCGGGGGGAAGAGTGAAGCTTTCTTT.

Concerning this clonotype itself: This clone may be a read error of a much larger clone one base away. Here the CDR3 reads CSVRDSPTGELFF. In DNA form, the CDR3 reads TGCAGCGTTAGGGACAGCCCCACCGGGGAGCTGTTTTTT. The chain links TRBV29-1 to TRBJ2-2; 7 bases fit TRBD1. Trimming cost V 5 bases and J 4 bases; bases outside gene matches: 4. This CDR3 has 13 amino acids. From germline, CDR1 is SQVTM and CDR2 ANQGSEA.

This clonotype was observed many times. V and J are TRBV2 and TRBJ1-1, with 8 bases matching TRBD1. Per the germline V gene, CDR1 is SNHLY and CDR2 is FYNNEI. The V segment lost 6 bases and the J segment 2 bases; nucleotides outside the gene matches: 8. This CDR3 region has 15 residues. CDR3 nucleotide sequence: TGTGCCAGCAGGGCATTTGGACAGGGTAACACTGAAGCTTTCTTT. Translating gives CASRAFGQGNTEAFF.

Many counts were recorded for this clonotype. This chain connects TRBV6-1 to TRBJ1-1; D may be TRBD1 (5 bases). Germline V gene data show CDR1 as MNHNS and CDR2 as SASEGT. The CDR3 is 14 residues long. The V end was cut by 7 bases, the J end by 1 base, with 13 bases between. The CDR3 sequence is CASTRDSRNTEAFF. As DNA, the CDR3 is TGTGCCAGCACCCGGGACTCGAGGAACACTGAAGCTTTCTTT.

This clonotype was seen repeatedly, ten times or more. The chain's CDR3 is CSARDQGLAGLWARDEQFF. The DNA for the CDR3 is TGCAGTGCTAGAGATCAGGGACTAGCGGGATTATGGGCACGTGATGAGCAGTTCTTC. The chain joins TRBV20-1 to TRBJ2-1; 13 bases line up with TRBD2. Germline V lookup: CDR1 DFQATT, CDR2 SNEGSKA (reference sequence). Trimming took 0 bases from V and 8 from J; bases not matched to a gene: 16. The CDR3 is 19 amino acids.

This sequence joins TRBV7-9 and TRBJ2-7, with D hard to call. In germline, CDR1 is SEHNR, CDR2 FQNEAQ (reference sequence). The CDR3 spans 14 residues. The V and J ends lost 6 bases and 3 bases respectively, with 15 bases between them. For the CDR3, the DNA is TGTGCCAGCAGTCACGCCGGGCCTAACTACGAGCAGTACTTC. Residues: CASSHAGPNYEQYF.